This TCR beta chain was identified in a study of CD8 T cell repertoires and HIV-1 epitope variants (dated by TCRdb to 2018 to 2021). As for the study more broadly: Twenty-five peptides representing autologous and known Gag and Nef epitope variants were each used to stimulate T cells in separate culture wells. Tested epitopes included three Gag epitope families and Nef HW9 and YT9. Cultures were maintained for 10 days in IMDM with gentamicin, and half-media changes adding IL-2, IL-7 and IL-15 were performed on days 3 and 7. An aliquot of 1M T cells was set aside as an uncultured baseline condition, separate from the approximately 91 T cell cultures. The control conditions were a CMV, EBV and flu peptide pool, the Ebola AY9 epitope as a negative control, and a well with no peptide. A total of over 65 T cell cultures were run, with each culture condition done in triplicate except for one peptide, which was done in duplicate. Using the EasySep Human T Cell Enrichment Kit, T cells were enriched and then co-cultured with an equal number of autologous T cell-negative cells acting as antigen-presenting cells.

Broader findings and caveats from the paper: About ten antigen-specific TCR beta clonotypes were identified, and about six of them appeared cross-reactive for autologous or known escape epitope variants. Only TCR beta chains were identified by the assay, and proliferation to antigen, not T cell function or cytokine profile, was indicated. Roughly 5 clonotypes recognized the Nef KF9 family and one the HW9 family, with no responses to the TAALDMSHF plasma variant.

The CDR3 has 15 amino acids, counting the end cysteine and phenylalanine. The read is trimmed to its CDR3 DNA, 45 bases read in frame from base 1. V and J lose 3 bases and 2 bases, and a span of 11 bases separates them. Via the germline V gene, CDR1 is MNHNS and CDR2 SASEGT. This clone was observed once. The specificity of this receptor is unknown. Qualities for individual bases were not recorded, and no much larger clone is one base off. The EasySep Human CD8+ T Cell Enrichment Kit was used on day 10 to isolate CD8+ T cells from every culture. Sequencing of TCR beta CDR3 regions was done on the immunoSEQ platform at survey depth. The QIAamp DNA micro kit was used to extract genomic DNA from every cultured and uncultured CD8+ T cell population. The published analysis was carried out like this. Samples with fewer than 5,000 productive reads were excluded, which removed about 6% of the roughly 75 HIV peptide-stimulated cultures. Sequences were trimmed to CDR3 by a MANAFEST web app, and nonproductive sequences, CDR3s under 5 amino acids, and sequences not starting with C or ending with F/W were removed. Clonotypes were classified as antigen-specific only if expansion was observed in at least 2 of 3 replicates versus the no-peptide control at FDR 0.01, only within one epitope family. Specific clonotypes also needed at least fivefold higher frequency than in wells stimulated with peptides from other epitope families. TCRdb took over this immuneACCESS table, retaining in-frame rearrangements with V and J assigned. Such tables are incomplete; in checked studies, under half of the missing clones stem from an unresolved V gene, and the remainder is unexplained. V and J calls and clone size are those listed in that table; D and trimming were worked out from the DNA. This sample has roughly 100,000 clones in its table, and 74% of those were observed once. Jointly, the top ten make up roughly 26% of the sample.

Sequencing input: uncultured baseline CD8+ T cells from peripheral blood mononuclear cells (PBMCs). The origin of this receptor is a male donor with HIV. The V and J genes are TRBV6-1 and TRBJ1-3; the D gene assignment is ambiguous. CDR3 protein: CASSDEGLAGNTIYF. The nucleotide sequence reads TGTGCCAGCAGTGACGAAGGGTTGGCTGGAAACACCATATATTTT.